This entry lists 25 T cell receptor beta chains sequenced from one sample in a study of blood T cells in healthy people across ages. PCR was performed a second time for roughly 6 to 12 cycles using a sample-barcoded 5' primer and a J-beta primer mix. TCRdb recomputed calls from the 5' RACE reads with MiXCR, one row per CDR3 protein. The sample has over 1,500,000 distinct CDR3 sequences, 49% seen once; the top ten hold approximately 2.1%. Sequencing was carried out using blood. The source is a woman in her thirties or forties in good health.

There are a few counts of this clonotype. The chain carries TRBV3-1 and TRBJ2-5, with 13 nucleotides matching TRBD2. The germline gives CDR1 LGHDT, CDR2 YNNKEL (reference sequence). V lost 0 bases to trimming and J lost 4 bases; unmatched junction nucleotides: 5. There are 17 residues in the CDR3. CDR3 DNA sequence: TGTGCCAGCAGCCAAGACGGGACTAGCGGGGTTCGAGAGACCCAGTACTTC. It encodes CASSQDGTSGVRETQYF.

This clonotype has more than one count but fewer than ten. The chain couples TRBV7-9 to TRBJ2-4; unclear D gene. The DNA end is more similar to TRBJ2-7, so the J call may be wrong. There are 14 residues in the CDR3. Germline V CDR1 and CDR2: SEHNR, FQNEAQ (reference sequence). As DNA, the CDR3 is TGTGCCAGCAGCTTAGATCCGGTTCCCTACGAGCAGTACTTC. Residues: CASSLDPVPYEQYF.

In nucleotides, the CDR3 is TGCAGTGTGGAACAGGGAGGACAGCCCCAGCATTTT. Protein sequence: CSVEQGGQPQHF. The V and J genes are TRBV20-1 and TRBJ1-5; a weak D match, TRBD1 (6 bases). Trimming left V 7 bases short and J 7 bases short, with 14 bases between. CDR3 length: 12 residues. The germline gives CDR1 DFQATT, CDR2 SNEGSKA (reference sequence).

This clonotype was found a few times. DNA of the CDR3: TGTGCCAGCAGTTATCCGAGACAGGGGTACAATGAGCAGTACTTC. Translating it yields CASSYPRQGYNEQYF. The rearrangement joins TRBV6-5 to TRBJ2-7; 8 bases match TRBD1. The CDR3 contains 15 residues. V shed 3 bases, J shed 7 bases, and the junction held 11 bases outside the gene matches. Germline V gene data show CDR1 as MNHEY and CDR2 as SVGAGI.

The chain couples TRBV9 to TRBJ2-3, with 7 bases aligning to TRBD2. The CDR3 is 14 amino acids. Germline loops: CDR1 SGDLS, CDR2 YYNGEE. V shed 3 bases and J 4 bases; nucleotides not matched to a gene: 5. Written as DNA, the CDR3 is TGTGCCAGCAGCGACGCGGGGGATGCAGATACGCAGTATTTT. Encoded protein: CASSDAGDADTQYF. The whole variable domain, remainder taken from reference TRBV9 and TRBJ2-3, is DSGVTQTPKHLITATGQRVTLRCSPRSGDLSVYWYQQSLDQGLQFLIQYYNGEERAKGNILERFSAQQFPDLHSELNLSSLELGDSALYFCASSDAGDADTQYFGPGTRLTVL.

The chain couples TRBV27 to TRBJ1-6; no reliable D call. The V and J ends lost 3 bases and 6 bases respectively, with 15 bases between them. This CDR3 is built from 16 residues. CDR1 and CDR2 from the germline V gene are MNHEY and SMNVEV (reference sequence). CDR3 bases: TGTGCCAGCAGTTTTGAGTTCCTTGACCTTAATTCACCCCTCCACTTT. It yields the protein CASSFEFLDLNSPLHF.

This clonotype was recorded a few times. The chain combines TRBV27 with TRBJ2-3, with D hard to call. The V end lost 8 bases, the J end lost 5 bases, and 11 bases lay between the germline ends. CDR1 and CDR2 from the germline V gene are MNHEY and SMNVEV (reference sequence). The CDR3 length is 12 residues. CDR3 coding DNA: TGTGCCAGCGGTAGAAGTTTAGATACGCAGTATTTT. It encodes CASGRSLDTQYF.

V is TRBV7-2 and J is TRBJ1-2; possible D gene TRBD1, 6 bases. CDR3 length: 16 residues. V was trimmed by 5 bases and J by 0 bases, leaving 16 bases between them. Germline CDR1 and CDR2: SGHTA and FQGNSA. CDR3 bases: TGTGCCAGCAGCCTCCCCGACAGGACCACTAACTATGGCTACACCTTC. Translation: CASSLPDRTTNYGYTF.

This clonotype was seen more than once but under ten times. This CDR3 is CASSYRTGVADTQYF. The CDR3 nucleotides are TGTGCCAGCAGTTACAGAACGGGAGTTGCAGATACGCAGTATTTT. The chain couples TRBV6-5 to TRBJ2-3; D is perhaps TRBD2 (6 bases). The CDR3 is made up of 15 amino acids. The germline CDR1 and CDR2 sequences are MNHEY and SVGAGI. Trimming took off 2 bases at V and 4 bases at J, with 13 bases between the two ends.

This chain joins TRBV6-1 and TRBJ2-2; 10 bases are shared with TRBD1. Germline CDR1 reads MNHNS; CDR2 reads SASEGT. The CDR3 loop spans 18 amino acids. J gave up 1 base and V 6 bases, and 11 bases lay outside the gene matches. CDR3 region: CASRIRDRGVMNTGELFF. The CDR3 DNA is TGTGCCAGCAGGATCCGGGACAGGGGCGTTATGAACACCGGGGAGCTGTTTTTT.

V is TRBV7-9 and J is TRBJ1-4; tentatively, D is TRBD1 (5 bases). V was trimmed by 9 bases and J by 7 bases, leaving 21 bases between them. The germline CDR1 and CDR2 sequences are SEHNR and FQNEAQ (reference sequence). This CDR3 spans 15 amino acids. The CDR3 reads CASSNVPGPSEKLFF. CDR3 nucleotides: TGTGCCAGTAGCAATGTACCGGGACCGTCTGAAAAACTGTTTTTT.

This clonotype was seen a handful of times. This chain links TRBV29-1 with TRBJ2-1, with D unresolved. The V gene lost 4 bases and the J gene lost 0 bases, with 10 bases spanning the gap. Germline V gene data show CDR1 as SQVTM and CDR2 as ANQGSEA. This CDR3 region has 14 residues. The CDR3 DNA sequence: TGCAGCGTTGTCGGCGCGAGCTCCTACAATGAGCAGTTCTTC. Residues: CSVVGASSYNEQFF.

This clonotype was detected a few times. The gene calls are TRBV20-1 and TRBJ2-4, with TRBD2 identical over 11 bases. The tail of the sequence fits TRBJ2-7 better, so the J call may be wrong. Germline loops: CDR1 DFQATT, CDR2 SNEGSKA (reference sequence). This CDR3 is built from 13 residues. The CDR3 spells CSAPRLAGYEQYF. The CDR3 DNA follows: TGCAGTGCTCCCCGACTAGCGGGGTACGAGCAGTACTTC.

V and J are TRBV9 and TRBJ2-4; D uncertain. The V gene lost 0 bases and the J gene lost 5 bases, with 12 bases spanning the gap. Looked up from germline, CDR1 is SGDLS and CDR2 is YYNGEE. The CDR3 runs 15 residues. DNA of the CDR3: TGTGCCAGCAGCGTAGAGCCCTTACGGGAAAACATTCAGTACTTC. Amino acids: CASSVEPLRENIQYF.

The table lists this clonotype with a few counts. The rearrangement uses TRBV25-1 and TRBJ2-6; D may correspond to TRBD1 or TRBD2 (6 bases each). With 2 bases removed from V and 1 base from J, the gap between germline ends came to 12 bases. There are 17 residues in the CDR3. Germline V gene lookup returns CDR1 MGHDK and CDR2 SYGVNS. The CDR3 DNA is TGTGCCAGCAGTGAACTCGGGGGCCCGTCTGGGGCCAACGTCCTGACTTTC. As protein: CASSELGGPSGANVLTF.

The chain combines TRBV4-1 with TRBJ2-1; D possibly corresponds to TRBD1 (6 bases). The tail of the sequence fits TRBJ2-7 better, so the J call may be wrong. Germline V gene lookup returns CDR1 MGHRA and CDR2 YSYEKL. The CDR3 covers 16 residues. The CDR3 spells CASSHNPRDKVGEQYF. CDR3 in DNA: TGCGCCAGCAGCCATAACCCAAGGGACAAGGTGGGGGAGCAGTACTTC.

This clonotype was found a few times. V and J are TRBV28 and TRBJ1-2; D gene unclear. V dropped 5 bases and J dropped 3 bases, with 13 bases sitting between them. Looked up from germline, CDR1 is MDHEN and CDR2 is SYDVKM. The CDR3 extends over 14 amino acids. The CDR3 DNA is TGTGCCAGCAGTCCCGGGAGGGCGGACTATGGCTACACCTTC. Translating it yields CASSPGRADYGYTF.

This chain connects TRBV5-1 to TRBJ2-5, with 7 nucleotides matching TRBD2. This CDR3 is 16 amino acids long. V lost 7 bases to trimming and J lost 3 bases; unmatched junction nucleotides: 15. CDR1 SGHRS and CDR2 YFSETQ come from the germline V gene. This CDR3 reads CASASGGLAGEETQYF. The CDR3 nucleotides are TGCGCCAGCGCCTCCGGGGGACTCGCGGGGGAAGAGACCCAGTACTTC.

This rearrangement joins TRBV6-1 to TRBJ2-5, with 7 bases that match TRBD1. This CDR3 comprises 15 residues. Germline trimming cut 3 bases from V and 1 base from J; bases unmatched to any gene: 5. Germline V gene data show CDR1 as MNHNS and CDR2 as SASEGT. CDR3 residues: CASSEETGIQETQYF. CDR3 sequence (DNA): TGTGCCAGCAGTGAGGAGACAGGGATCCAAGAGACCCAGTACTTC.

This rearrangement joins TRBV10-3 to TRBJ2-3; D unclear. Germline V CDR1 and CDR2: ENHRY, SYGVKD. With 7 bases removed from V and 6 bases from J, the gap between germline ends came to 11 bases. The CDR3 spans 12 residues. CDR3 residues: CAINGPRDTQYF. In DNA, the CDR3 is TGTGCCATCAACGGACCCCGGGATACGCAGTATTTT.

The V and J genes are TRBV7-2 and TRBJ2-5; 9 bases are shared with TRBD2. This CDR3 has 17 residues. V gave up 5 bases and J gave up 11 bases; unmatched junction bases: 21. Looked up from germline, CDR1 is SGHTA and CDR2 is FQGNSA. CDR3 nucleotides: TGTGCCAGCAGCACCGGTAACTGGCGGGGGGGTTACAATGAGCAGTACTTC. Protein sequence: CASSTGNWRGGYNEQYF.

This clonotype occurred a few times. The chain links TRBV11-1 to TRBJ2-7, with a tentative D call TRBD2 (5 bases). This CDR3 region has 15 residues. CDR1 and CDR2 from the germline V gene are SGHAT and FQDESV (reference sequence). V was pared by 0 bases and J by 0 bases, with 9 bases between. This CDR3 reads CASSLASAGSYEQYF. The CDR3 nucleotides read TGTGCCAGCAGCTTAGCCTCCGCGGGCTCCTACGAGCAGTACTTC.

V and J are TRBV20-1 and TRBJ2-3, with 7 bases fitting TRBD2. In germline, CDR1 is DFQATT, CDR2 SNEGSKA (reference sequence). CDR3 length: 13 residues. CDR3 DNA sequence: TGCAGAGGACGGGGGGAGAGCACAGATACGCAGTATTTT. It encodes CRGRGESTDTQYF.

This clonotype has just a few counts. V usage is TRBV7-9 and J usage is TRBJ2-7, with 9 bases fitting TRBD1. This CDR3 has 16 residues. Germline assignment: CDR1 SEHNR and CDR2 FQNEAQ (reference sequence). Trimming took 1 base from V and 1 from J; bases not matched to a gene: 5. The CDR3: CASSLVAGTGSYEQYF. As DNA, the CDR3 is TGTGCCAGCAGCTTAGTGGCCGGGACAGGGTCCTACGAGCAGTACTTC.

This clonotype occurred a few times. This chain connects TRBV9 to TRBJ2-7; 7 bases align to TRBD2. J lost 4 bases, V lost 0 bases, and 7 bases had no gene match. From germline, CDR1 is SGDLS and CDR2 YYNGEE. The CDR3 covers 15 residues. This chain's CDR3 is CASSVEASGPYEQYF. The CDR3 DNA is TGTGCCAGCAGCGTAGAGGCTAGCGGACCGTACGAGCAGTACTTC. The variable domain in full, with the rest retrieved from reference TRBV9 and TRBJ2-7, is DSGVTQTPKHLITATGQRVTLRCSPRSGDLSVYWYQQSLDQGLQFLIQYYNGEERAKGNILERFSAQQFPDLHSELNLSSLELGDSALYFCASSVEASGPYEQYFGPGTRLTVT.